Below, 21 T cell receptor beta chains from the same sample are listed, as sequenced in a study of spatial heterogeneity in lung cancer. Study-wide points: Counts of expanded intratumoral alpha and beta TCRs tracked tumor mutation counts.

The time point: sample taken at primary tumor resection. Using its own MiXCR run on the 5' RACE reads, TCRdb lists one record per CDR3 protein. Here the sample spans 15,000 to 20,000 distinct CDR3 sequences, 6.2% being singletons. Antigen specificity for these receptors is unknown. Sequenced here: lung tumor tissue, sampled at surgery. The source is a male donor with early-stage non-small cell lung cancer.

The chain's CDR3 is CSARADATNEKLFF. As DNA, the CDR3 is TGCAGTGCTAGAGCAGACGCAACTAATGAAAAACTGTTTTTT. The chain has TRBV20-1 and TRBJ1-4; the D is unclear. The CDR3 runs 14 residues. Per germline, CDR1 DFQATT and CDR2 SNEGSKA (reference sequence). V lost 1 base, J lost 0 bases, and 6 bases lay in between.

This clonotype is medium-sized. V and J are TRBV6-6 and TRBJ1-1; 7 bases fit TRBD1. V shed 6 bases, J shed 10 bases, and the junction held 5 bases outside the gene matches. Germline V CDR1 and CDR2: MNHNY, SVGAGI (reference sequence). The length of the CDR3 is 11 residues. CDR3 coding DNA: TGTGCCAGCAGAGAGACAGGGCCAGCTTTCTTT. Translating it yields CASRETGPAFF.

This clonotype was observed many times. The rearrangement joins TRBV19 to TRBJ2-5; tentatively, D is TRBD1 or TRBD2 (5 bases each). In germline, CDR1 is LNHDA, CDR2 SQIVND (reference sequence). The length of the CDR3 is 14 residues. Trimming removed 5 bases at V and 2 bases at J, with 12 bases between. The CDR3 sequence is CASSSGRMQETQYF. The CDR3 nucleotides read TGTGCCAGTAGTTCGGGACGGATGCAAGAGACCCAGTACTTC.

This clonotype has a count of ten or more. The rearrangement uses TRBV12-5 and TRBJ2-3; maybe TRBD1 (5 bases). CDR1 LGHNT and CDR2 FRNRAP come from the germline V gene. This CDR3 is built from 13 residues. Trimming removed 4 bases from V and 6 bases from J, with 11 bases in between. The CDR3 spells CASGYGSGDTQYF. In nucleotides, the CDR3 is TGTGCTAGTGGTTACGGTTCAGGGGATACGCAGTATTTT.

This clonotype occurred many times. The rearrangement links TRBV7-8 to TRBJ2-1, with unresolved D. The ends were cut back, 4 bases at V and 0 bases at J, with 7 bases in the middle. There are 14 residues in the CDR3. The germline CDR1 and CDR2 sequences are SGHVS and FQNEAQ. CDR3 region: CASSSPFSYNEQFF. The DNA for the CDR3 is TGTGCCAGCAGCTCCCCTTTCTCCTACAATGAGCAGTTCTTC. Using reference TRBV7-8 and TRBJ2-1 for the parts outside the CDR3, the full variable domain is GAGVSQSPRYKVAKRGQDVALRCDPISGHVSLFWYQQALGQGPEFLTYFQNEAQLDKSGLPSDRFFAERPEGSVSTLKIQRTQQEDSAVYLCASSSPFSYNEQFFGPGTRLTVL.

This clonotype has at least ten counts. This chain connects TRBV12-3 or TRBV12-4 to TRBJ2-1; D remains ambiguous. V dropped 3 bases and J dropped 5 bases, with 5 bases sitting between them. This CDR3 region has 12 residues. CDR3 nucleotides: TGTGCCAGCAGTTTCCGTGACAATGAGCAGTTCTTC. This sequence encodes CASSFRDNEQFF.

This clonotype has at least ten counts. The chain uses TRBV18 and TRBJ2-7; 10 bases are a match to TRBD2. The V segment lost 0 bases and the J segment 5 bases; nucleotides outside the gene matches: 7. Germline V gene data show CDR1 as KGHSH and CDR2 as LQKENI. The CDR3 runs 16 residues. In DNA form, the CDR3 reads TGTGCCAGCTCACCACCGCGGCTAGCGGGGGTAAACGAGCAGTACTTC. It specifies CASSPPRLAGVNEQYF. Together with reference TRBV18 and TRBJ2-7, the CDR3 gives the full variable domain: NAGVMQNPRHLVRRRGQEARLRCSPMKGHSHVYWYRQLPEEGLKFMVYLQKENIIDESGMPKERFSAEFPKEGPSILRIQQVVRGDSAAYFCASSPPRLAGVNEQYFGPGTRLTVT.

This clonotype showed up many times. This rearrangement joins TRBV7-9 to TRBJ2-7, with D perhaps TRBD1 or TRBD2 (6 bases each). CDR3 length: 15 amino acids. Germline assignment: CDR1 SEHNR and CDR2 FQNEAQ (reference sequence). The V gene lost 1 base and the J gene lost 0 bases, with 10 bases spanning the gap. The CDR3 DNA follows: TGTGCCAGCAGCTTAGGGGGGGCCGGCTCCTACGAGCAGTACTTC. It specifies CASSLGGAGSYEQYF.

The V and J genes are TRBV7-9 and TRBJ2-3; TRBD2 matches at 8 bases. Trimming took 4 bases from V and 3 from J; bases not matched to a gene: 6. The CDR3 runs to 15 residues. Germline CDR1 and CDR2: SEHNR and FQNEAQ (reference sequence). The CDR3 DNA reads as TGTGCCAGCAGCTCCGGGAGGGAGTTAACAGATACGCAGTATTTT. Residues: CASSSGRELTDTQYF.

This clonotype has a count of ten or more. The chain carries TRBV28 and TRBJ2-1; D is uncertain. The CDR3 length is 16 residues. Trimming removed 2 bases from V and 2 bases from J, with 13 bases in between. Germline loops: CDR1 MDHEN, CDR2 SYDVKM. CDR3 nucleotide sequence: TGTGCCAGCAGTTTAGAAGGCACCTACCCCTACAATGAGCAGTTCTTC. Protein sequence: CASSLEGTYPYNEQFF.

Relative to its sample, this clonotype is medium-sized. The CDR3 DNA sequence: TGTGCCAGCAGTTTAGGGGGGGAAGCGGTTACGCAGTATTTT. Its protein product is CASSLGGEAVTQYF. The genes are TRBV28 and TRBJ2-3, with 7 bases that match TRBD2. Germline lookup yields CDR1 MDHEN and CDR2 SYDVKM. This CDR3 is 14 amino acids long. The ends lost 2 bases at V and 8 bases at J; junction bases unmatched: 7.

This rearrangement joins TRBV7-9 to TRBJ2-1; the match to TRBD2 covers 7 bases. Germline values: CDR1 SEHNR, CDR2 FQNEAQ (reference sequence). The CDR3 length is 15 residues. V lost 5 bases, J lost 6 bases, and 10 bases stayed unmatched. Written as DNA, the CDR3 is TGTGCCAGCAGCGCGGAGCGGGACCCGACCAATGAGCAGTTCTTC. The encoded protein is CASSAERDPTNEQFF.

This clonotype occurred many times. The gene calls are TRBV20-1 and TRBJ1-1; possibly TRBD1 for D (5 bases). The germline gives CDR1 DFQATT, CDR2 SNEGSKA (reference sequence). The length of the CDR3 is 13 residues. Between the trimmed V and J ends, which lost 3 bases and 5 bases, there was a span of 13 bases. The CDR3 DNA is TGCAGTGCTAGGGATCGGGGGGAAACTGAAGCTTTCTTT. Translated: CSARDRGETEAFF.

This clonotype appeared many times. The chain combines TRBV6-1 with TRBJ1-6; D might be TRBD1 (5 bases). The CDR3 extends over 15 amino acids. From germline, CDR1 is MNHNS and CDR2 SASEGT. Trimming removed 1 base at V and 9 bases at J, with 13 bases between. CDR3 sequence reads: CASSEDVGRGSPLHF. The CDR3 DNA sequence: TGTGCCAGCAGTGAAGATGTGGGGCGCGGTTCACCCCTCCACTTT.

This clonotype was counted only a few times. The chain has TRBV10-3 and TRBJ2-7; a possible D gene is TRBD2 (5 bases). The germline CDR1 and CDR2 sequences are ENHRY and SYGVKD. V dropped 6 bases and J dropped 0 bases, with 12 bases sitting between them. The CDR3 covers 14 residues. The CDR3 protein is CAIRSARDSYEQYF. CDR3 sequence (DNA): TGTGCCATCAGATCCGCCCGGGACTCCTACGAGCAGTACTTC.

This clonotype is medium-sized. This chain joins TRBV20-1 and TRBJ2-3; unclear D gene. Germline V CDR1 and CDR2: DFQATT, SNEGSKA (reference sequence). V lost 1 base and J lost 0, with 2 bases in between. The CDR3 spans 12 residues. CDR3 in amino acids: CSARASTDTQYF. The DNA for the CDR3 is TGCAGTGCTAGAGCTAGCACAGATACGCAGTATTTT.

This clonotype was seen ten or more times. The DNA for the CDR3 is TGCAGCGTTGAAGATAGGGACAGGACCGTCCACGAGCAGTACTTC. Protein product: CSVEDRDRTVHEQYF. J is TRBJ2-7 and V is TRBV29-1; 8 bases match TRBD1. The ends lost 0 bases at V and 5 bases at J; junction bases unmatched: 9. This CDR3 contains 15 residues. CDR1 is SQVTM, CDR2 ANQGSEA, per germline.

As for this clonotype: A single base separates this from a much larger clone, so it may be a read error. The chain is built from TRBV6-1 and TRBJ2-6; D may be TRBD2 (5 bases). Germline assignment: CDR1 MNHNS and CDR2 SASEGT. The CDR3 has 13 residues. In DNA form, the CDR3 reads TGTGCCGGCAGTAGCGACGGGGCCAACGTCCTGACTTTC. Translating it yields CAGSSDGANVLTF.

The sample holds a few counts of this clonotype. The gene calls are TRBV9 and TRBJ2-1, with 9 bases fitting TRBD2. Trimming cost V 0 bases and J 8 bases; bases outside gene matches: 6. Germline CDR1 is SGDLS and CDR2 is YYNGEE. CDR3 size: 15 residues. CDR3 in amino acids: CASSVVAGEGDEQFF. CDR3 DNA sequence: TGTGCCAGCAGCGTAGTAGCGGGAGAGGGAGATGAGCAGTTCTTC.

This clonotype was counted many times. The CDR3 nucleotides read TGTGCCAGCAGCCGCGGGGGACAGTTCTACGAGCAGTACTTC. It translates to CASSRGGQFYEQYF. This chain joins TRBV7-2 and TRBJ2-7, with D perhaps TRBD1 or TRBD2 (7 bases each). Trimming took off 5 bases at V and 3 bases at J, with 14 bases between the two ends. The CDR3 length is 14 residues. The germline gives CDR1 SGHTA, CDR2 FQGNSA.

Ten or more counts support this clonotype. The chain carries TRBV7-6 and TRBJ2-3, with 11 bases identical to TRBD2. Germline CDR1 reads SGHVS; CDR2 reads FNYEAQ. Losses at the gene ends were 5 bases for V and 1 base for J; bases not matched to a gene: 5. The length of the CDR3 is 16 residues. CDR3 DNA: TGTGCCAGCAGCCAGGGACTAGCGGTGGGCACAGATACGCAGTATTTT. Its protein product is CASSQGLAVGTDTQYF.